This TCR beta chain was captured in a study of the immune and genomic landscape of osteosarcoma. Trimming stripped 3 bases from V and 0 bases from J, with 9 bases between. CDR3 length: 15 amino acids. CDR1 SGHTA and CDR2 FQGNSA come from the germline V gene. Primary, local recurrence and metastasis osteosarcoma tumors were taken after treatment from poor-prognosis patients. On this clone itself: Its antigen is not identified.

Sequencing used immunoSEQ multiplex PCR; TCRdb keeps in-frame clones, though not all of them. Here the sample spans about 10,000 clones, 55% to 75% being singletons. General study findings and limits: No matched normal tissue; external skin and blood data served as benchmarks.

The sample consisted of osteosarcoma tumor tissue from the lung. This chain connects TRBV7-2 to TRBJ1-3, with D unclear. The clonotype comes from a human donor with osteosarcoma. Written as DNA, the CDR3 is TGTGCCAGCAGCTTTTTCAGTAGCTCTGGAAACACCATATATTTT. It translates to CASSFFSSSGNTIYF.